The 31 T cell receptor beta chains listed next were all sequenced from one sample in a study of T cell repertoires in cytomegalovirus infection. These TCRs' antigens remain unknown. Using its own MiXCR run on the reads, TCRdb lists one record per CDR3 protein. Of about a million distinct CDR3 sequences in the sample, around 29% were seen once. The sequences come from cultured CD8+ T cells from PBMCs, collected from culture after CMV antigen stimulation. The source of these receptors is a human donor in good health (CMV status not recorded). Some clones in this sample may be carry-over from other donors' samples.

This clonotype was seen many times. V and J are TRBV7-2 and TRBJ2-7; D uncertain. V dropped 5 bases and J dropped 3 bases, with 5 bases sitting between them. Germline V lookup: CDR1 SGHTA, CDR2 FQGNSA. CDR3 length equals 11 residues. The CDR3 loop is CASSPHYEQYF. DNA of the CDR3: TGTGCCAGCAGCCCCCACTACGAGCAGTACTTC.

This clonotype was found a few times. The chain couples TRBV11-2 to TRBJ2-3, with 7 nucleotides matching TRBD2. Trimming cost V 6 bases and J 2 bases; bases outside gene matches: 11. Germline V gives CDR1 SGHAT, CDR2 FQNNGV. The length of the CDR3 is 16 residues. CDR3 DNA: TGTGCCAGCAGGGGACGACTAGCAGGGCACACAGATACGCAGTATTTT. Its protein product is CASRGRLAGHTDTQYF.

The count of this clonotype is one. A much larger clone sits a single nucleotide away, making a read error possible. The rearrangement joins TRBV7-8 to TRBJ2-1; 8 nucleotides line up with TRBD2. This CDR3 is 15 amino acids long. The germline V gene encodes CDR1 SGHVS and CDR2 FQNEAQ. This chain's CDR3 is CVSSLNGGAYNEQFF. For the CDR3, the DNA is TGTGTCAGCAGCTTAAACGGGGGGGCTTACAATGAGCAGTTCTTC.

The chain links TRBV6-5 to TRBJ1-1, with no clear D. CDR1 is MNHEY, CDR2 SVGAGI, per germline. The CDR3 totals 17 residues. Deletions cut 6 bases from V and 0 bases from J, with 20 bases between. The CDR3 region is CASRPWGSRILNTEAFF. CDR3 nucleotides: TGTGCCAGCAGGCCGTGGGGTTCTCGAATATTGAACACTGAAGCTTTCTTT.

Many counts were recorded for this clonotype. The V and J genes are TRBV7-6 and TRBJ2-1, with 10 bases fitting TRBD2. The CDR3 sequence is 15 residues long. J was trimmed by 8 bases and V by 0 bases; bases with no gene match: 4. CDR1 and CDR2 (germline): SGHVS, FNYEAQ. CDR3 protein: CASSLASGGFDEQFF. As DNA, the CDR3 is TGTGCCAGCAGCTTAGCTAGCGGGGGGTTCGATGAGCAGTTCTTC.

The V call is TRBV20-1, the J call TRBJ1-1; D is unclear. Germline V CDR1 and CDR2: DFQATT, SNEGSKA (reference sequence). V gave up 6 bases and J gave up 11 bases, with 7 bases separating them. The CDR3 totals 8 residues. CDR3 in amino acids: CSAHGAFF. Written as DNA, the CDR3 is TGCAGTGCCCATGGGGCTTTCTTT.

This clonotype came up a few times. The chain is built from TRBV6-5 and TRBJ1-6; D perhaps matches TRBD1 (5 bases). V lost 5 bases, J lost 4 bases, and 9 bases lay in between. This CDR3 is built from 14 residues. Germline lookup yields CDR1 MNHEY and CDR2 SVGAGI. The CDR3 spells CASSQGVYNSPLHF. CDR3 bases: TGTGCCAGCAGTCAAGGGGTTTATAATTCACCCCTCCACTTT.

This chain uses TRBV6-2 or TRBV6-3 with TRBJ2-7; 7 bases line up with TRBD1. Germline CDR1 and CDR2: MNHEY and SVGEGT. V shed 2 bases, J shed 6 bases, and the junction held 7 bases outside the gene matches. The CDR3 runs to 14 residues. DNA of the CDR3: TGTGCCAGCAGTTACGGGACAGATCCTGGCGAGCAGTACGTC. It is translated as CASSYGTDPGEQYV.

This clonotype was recorded once. The chain recombines TRBV4-1 with TRBJ1-1, with 8 nucleotides matching TRBD1. In germline, CDR1 is MGHRA, CDR2 YSYEKL. The CDR3 contains 15 residues. V lost 1 base, J lost 3 bases, and 4 bases stayed unmatched. The CDR3 coding sequence is TGCGCCAGCAGCCAAGTTACGACAGGGGACACTGAAGCTTTCTTT. Protein product: CASSQVTTGDTEAFF.

The table lists this clonotype with a few counts. This chain uses TRBV7-9 with TRBJ2-1; either TRBD1 or TRBD2 may supply D (6 bases each). V shed 5 bases and J shed 4 bases, with 36 bases lying between them. The length of the CDR3 is 22 residues. CDR1 is SEHNR, CDR2 FQNEAQ, per germline (reference sequence). CDR3 loop: CASSPEDGGGPNGVWLYNEQFF. The CDR3 DNA follows: TGTGCCAGCAGCCCAGAGGATGGAGGGGGACCCAACGGGGTGTGGCTTTACAATGAGCAGTTCTTC. The complete variable domain, with remaining parts taken from reference TRBV7-9 and TRBJ2-1, reads DTGVSQNPRHKITKRGQNVTFRCDPISEHNRLYWYRQTLGQGPEFLTYFQNEAQLEKSRLLSDRFSAERPKGSFSTLEIQRTEQGDSAMYLCASSPEDGGGPNGVWLYNEQFFGPGTRLTVL.

This clonotype was detected a few times. The chain joins TRBV13 to TRBJ1-6; D gene unclear. CDR1 and CDR2 from the germline V gene are PRHDT and FYEKMQ (reference sequence). V was shortened by 0 bases and J by 14 bases, with 14 bases between the two germline ends. CDR3 length equals 14 residues. DNA for the CDR3: TGTGCCAGCAGCTTAGGCCGGGGTATCGTCGCCCTCCACTTT. This translates into CASSLGRGIVALHF.

This sequence joins TRBV9 and TRBJ1-3, with D hard to call. The germline V gene encodes CDR1 SGDLS and CDR2 YYNGEE. Trimming removed 0 bases from V and 4 bases from J, with 14 bases in between. This CDR3 contains 16 residues. CDR3 coding DNA: TGTGCCAGCAGCGTAGAAGGGTTGTGGGAAGGAAACACCATATATTTT. This gives the protein CASSVEGLWEGNTIYF. The full variable domain, completed using reference TRBV9 and TRBJ1-3, is DSGVTQTPKHLITATGQRVTLRCSPRSGDLSVYWYQQSLDQGLQFLIQYYNGEERAKGNILERFSAQQFPDLHSELNLSSLELGDSALYFCASSVEGLWEGNTIYFGEGSWLTVV.

This chain links TRBV28 with TRBJ2-1; 10 positions match TRBD2. The germline V gene has CDR1 MDHEN and CDR2 SYDVKM. V gave up 1 base and J gave up 4 bases; unmatched junction bases: 10. The CDR3 covers 18 residues. This CDR3 reads CASSLSQRGGKFYNEQFF. DNA for the CDR3: TGTGCCAGCAGTTTATCACAGCGGGGGGGGAAATTTTACAATGAGCAGTTCTTC. Variable domain in full (rest from reference TRBV28 and TRBJ2-1): DVKVTQSSRYLVKRTGEKVFLECVQDMDHENMFWYRQDPGLGLRLIYFSYDVKMKEKGDIPEGYSVSREKKERFSLILESASTNQTSMYLCASSLSQRGGKFYNEQFFGPGTRLTVL.

This rearrangement joins TRBV12-3 or TRBV12-4 to TRBJ2-7, with 7 nucleotides matching TRBD1. CDR3 length: 14 residues. Trimming took 6 bases from V and 6 from J; bases not matched to a gene: 11. CDR3 in amino acids: CASSPGQVRAEQYF. The CDR3 DNA sequence: TGTGCCAGCAGCCCCGGACAGGTCAGGGCCGAGCAGTACTTC.

Only a few counts were recorded for this clonotype. The rearrangement uses TRBV6-1 and TRBJ1-1; possible D gene TRBD1, 5 bases. CDR1 and CDR2 (germline): MNHNS, SASEGT. The ends were cut back, 7 bases at V and 5 bases at J, with 17 bases in the middle. CDR3 length: 14 amino acids. The CDR3 spells CASNPGGDWTEAFF. In DNA, the CDR3 is TGTGCCAGCAACCCGGGAGGGGATTGGACTGAAGCTTTCTTT.

This clonotype was counted a few times. The V gene is TRBV4-1, the J gene TRBJ2-7; 11 positions match TRBD2. CDR1 and CDR2 from the germline V gene are MGHRA and YSYEKL. The CDR3 is made up of 20 amino acids. V gave up 1 base and J gave up 0 bases; unmatched junction bases: 14. In nucleotides, the CDR3 is TGCGCCAGCAGCCAAGTGCCCCCGGGTAGCGGGGGGGTTAGCTCCTACGAGCAGTACTTC. It encodes CASSQVPPGSGGVSSYEQYF.

The chain combines TRBV3-1 with TRBJ1-5, with TRBD1 matching over 7 bases. CDR1 is LGHDT and CDR2 is YNNKEL in the germline V gene (reference sequence). J was trimmed by 5 bases and V by 5 bases; bases with no gene match: 6. The CDR3 covers 14 residues. The CDR3 sequence is CASSSGQEHQPQHF. The DNA of the CDR3 is TGTGCCAGCAGCTCCGGACAGGAGCATCAGCCCCAGCATTTT. The full variable domain, rest sourced from reference TRBV3-1 and TRBJ1-5, is DTAVSQTPKYLVTQMGNDKSIKCEQNLGHDTMYWYKQDSKKFLKIMFSYNNKELIINETVPNRFSPKSPDKAHLNLHINSLELGDSAVYFCASSSGQEHQPQHFGDGTRLSIL.

The chain employs TRBV27 and TRBJ2-7; maybe TRBD1 (5 bases). Germline values: CDR1 MNHEY, CDR2 SMNVEV (reference sequence). V dropped 3 bases and J dropped 0 bases, with 12 bases sitting between them. The CDR3 sequence is 15 residues long. The CDR3 protein is CASSFGALSSYEQYF. In nucleotides, the CDR3 is TGTGCCAGCAGTTTTGGGGCCCTCAGCTCCTACGAGCAGTACTTC.

The chain links TRBV7-4 to TRBJ2-1; possibly TRBD2 for D (6 bases). Germline V gene data show CDR1 as SGHVT and CDR2 as SQSDAQ. The CDR3 covers 17 residues. Trimming shortened V by 0 bases and J by 1 base, and 13 bases separated the two germline ends. The CDR3 DNA reads as TGTGCCAGCAGCTTAGCGTCGGTGGGGGGTTCCTACAATGAGCAGTTCTTC. This codes for CASSLASVGGSYNEQFF.

The chain links TRBV6-2 or TRBV6-3 to TRBJ1-5, with no clear D. The CDR3 is 18 residues long. V shed 9 bases and J shed 0 bases, with 24 bases lying between them. Looked up from germline, CDR1 is MNHEY and CDR2 is SVGEGT. CDR3: CASREGAWSVYSNQPQHF. In DNA form, the CDR3 reads TGTGCCAGTAGAGAGGGCGCTTGGAGCGTGTATAGCAATCAGCCCCAGCATTTT.

The CDR3 DNA is TGCGCCAGCAGCCAAGGGGGGGAGGGCAAAAACATTCAGTACTTC. The encoded protein is CASSQGGEGKNIQYF. The gene calls are TRBV4-1 and TRBJ2-4; 7 bases line up with TRBD2. Per the germline V gene, CDR1 is MGHRA and CDR2 is YSYEKL. The length of the CDR3 is 15 residues. J was trimmed by 3 bases and V by 1 base; bases with no gene match: 3.

This clonotype has only a few counts. At one end the junction does not follow the germline gene, possibly because of a read error. The rearrangement joins TRBV12-3 or TRBV12-4 to TRBJ1-2; 8 bases align to TRBD1. This CDR3 region has 13 residues. The CDR3 region has the DNA TGTGCCAGCAGTTTACCAGGGGGCCGATCCTGGGCCTTC. This sequence encodes CASSLPGGRSWAF.

This clonotype was picked up many times. V is TRBV7-9 and J is TRBJ2-1; D remains ambiguous. The CDR3 consists of 14 residues. Germline-derived CDR1 and CDR2 are SEHNR and FQNEAQ (reference sequence). Trimming took 4 bases from V and 5 from J, leaving 12 bases between them. The CDR3, as DNA: TGTGCCAGCAGCTCACCCCCTGGGCACAATGAGCAGTTCTTC. Translating it yields CASSSPPGHNEQFF.

V is TRBV6-1 and J is TRBJ2-3; TRBD1 might be the D (7 bases). Trimming pared 11 bases from V and 4 bases from J, leaving 19 bases between. There are 14 residues in the CDR3. Germline V gene lookup returns CDR1 MNHNS and CDR2 SASEGT. The CDR3 region is CASGGPVLADTQYF. For the CDR3, the DNA is TGTGCCTCAGGGGGGCCAGTACTAGCAGATACGCAGTATTTT.

The genes are TRBV3-1 and TRBJ2-1; 7 bases match TRBD1. The germline V gene encodes CDR1 LGHDT and CDR2 YNNKEL (reference sequence). CDR3 length equals 16 residues. The ends lost 6 bases at V and 4 bases at J; junction bases unmatched: 12. CDR3 protein: CASSQSRGQTYNEQFF. The DNA for the CDR3 is TGTGCCAGCAGTCAGTCTCGGGGACAGACTTACAATGAGCAGTTCTTC.

This clonotype occurred once. V is TRBV6-8 and J is TRBJ1-1; TRBD1 matches 9 bases. Germline V gives CDR1 MNHGY, CDR2 SAAAGT. V was pared by 5 bases and J by 4 bases, with 8 bases of the junction left unmatched. The CDR3 loop spans 15 amino acids. The CDR3 sequence is CASSVYRGRATEAFF. The DNA for the CDR3 is TGTGCCAGCAGTGTCTACAGGGGGCGCGCCACTGAAGCTTTCTTT.

This clonotype was counted between two and nine times. This chain links TRBV12-3 or TRBV12-4 with TRBJ1-4; tentatively, D is TRBD1 (5 bases). The CDR3 runs 14 residues. V was pared by 5 bases and J by 6 bases, with 13 bases between. The CDR3, as DNA: TGTGCCAGCAGTCCCCTGAACAGGCATGAAAAACTGTTTTTT. Protein product: CASSPLNRHEKLFF.

The chain combines TRBV12-3 or TRBV12-4 with TRBJ1-1; D not certain. The CDR3 runs to 14 residues. V lost 10 bases and J lost 0, with 15 bases in between. This CDR3 reads CATKDLVLNTEAFF. Written as DNA, the CDR3 is TGTGCCACCAAGGACCTGGTTTTGAACACTGAAGCTTTCTTT.

This sequence joins TRBV15 and TRBJ2-5; 10 bases align to TRBD1. The ends lost 0 bases at V and 9 bases at J; junction bases unmatched: 7. Germline V lookup: CDR1 LNHNV, CDR2 YYDKDF (reference sequence). This CDR3 is built from 15 residues. The CDR3 bases are TGTGCCACCAGCAGAGAGACAGGGGGCGGGGAGGCCCAGTACTTC. Its protein is CATSRETGGGEAQYF.

Worth noting for this clonotype: A read error may be the cause here, since a much bigger clone is one base away. The genes are TRBV7-3 and TRBJ1-2; D not resolved. Germline loops: CDR1 SGHTA, CDR2 FQGTGA. The length of the CDR3 is 13 residues. V lost 4 bases, J lost 0 bases, and 6 bases lay in between. The CDR3 coding sequence is TGTGCCAGCAGCTGGACGACTAACTATGGCTACACCTTC. Amino acids: CASSWTTNYGYTF.

This clonotype has just a few counts. The chain couples TRBV6-6 to TRBJ2-5; possibly TRBD1 or TRBD2 for D (5 bases each). CDR3 length: 16 amino acids. V was pared by 7 bases and J by 5 bases, with 23 bases between. Germline lookup yields CDR1 MNHNY and CDR2 SVGAGI (reference sequence). The CDR3 DNA reads TGTGCCAGCACTAAGGGAGTTGGGGCTTCGCGGGAGACCCAGTACTTC. It is translated as CASTKGVGASRETQYF.